Following are 27 T cell receptor beta chains from one sample sequenced in a study of cytomegalovirus exposure and HLA in healthy donors. PCR employed 60 Vbeta and 13 Jbeta primers. Produced via immunoSEQ multiplex PCR; TCRdb's table is partial and in-frame only. This table has about 160,000 clones, about 76% appearing once. The sample was PBMCs. Receptors originate from a human donor in good health.

The rearrangement uses TRBV9 and TRBJ2-2; TRBD2 agrees at 12 bases. The CDR3 sequence is 18 residues long. Germline V gene data show CDR1 as SGDLS and CDR2 as YYNGEE. After removal of 4 bases from V and 5 bases from J, the junction contained 12 bases not matched to a gene. CDR3 region: CASSPTPGLAGSTGELFF. The CDR3 DNA sequence: TGTGCCAGCAGCCCGACCCCCGGACTAGCGGGAAGTACCGGGGAGCTGTTTTTT.

This clone has a single count. The chain combines TRBV10-3 with TRBJ2-3, with 8 bases identical to TRBD1. Trimming cost V 4 bases and J 6 bases; bases outside gene matches: 6. Germline V gives CDR1 ENHRY, CDR2 SYGVKD. This CDR3 region has 14 residues. The CDR3 DNA is TGTGCCATCAGTGTGGACAGGGTGGGGGATACGCAGTATTTT. Its translation is CAISVDRVGDTQYF.

The genes are TRBV12-5 and TRBJ1-4; TRBD1 matches at 11 bases. Germline CDR1 reads LGHNT; CDR2 reads FRNRAP. The trim removed 8 bases at V and 8 bases at J, leaving 7 bases unmatched. The CDR3 runs to 14 residues. Here the CDR3 DNA reads TGTGCTAGTAGCCGGGACAGGGGGGACGAAAAACTGTTTTTT. It yields the protein CASSRDRGDEKLFF.

This clone came up once. The chain joins TRBV10-3 to TRBJ2-7; D is undetermined. V lost 3 bases to trimming and J lost 5 bases, with 8 bases between them. Germline values: CDR1 ENHRY, CDR2 SYGVKD. The CDR3 totals 12 residues. The CDR3 spells CAISDLPDEQYF. CDR3 sequence (DNA): TGTGCCATCAGTGACCTCCCGGACGAGCAGTACTTC.

The V and J genes are TRBV27 and TRBJ2-7; the D gene is possibly TRBD2 (5 bases). Trimming removed 4 bases from V and 4 bases from J, with 26 bases in between. Germline values: CDR1 MNHEY, CDR2 SMNVEV (reference sequence). There are 18 residues in the CDR3. The CDR3 DNA reads as TGTGCCAGCAGTTATACCTATCCGTTAGCCCTAGCCGGGTACGAGCAGTACTTC. As protein: CASSYTYPLALAGYEQYF.

This chain joins TRBV6-5 and TRBJ1-1; unclear D gene. Germline V gene data show CDR1 as MNHEY and CDR2 as SVGAGI. The V end lost 8 bases, the J end lost 0 bases, and 16 bases lay between the germline ends. The CDR3 is 15 residues long. The CDR3 DNA sequence: TGTGCCAGCTCGAAGCCTTTAGAACTGAACACTGAAGCTTTCTTT. Amino acids: CASSKPLELNTEAFF.

V usage is TRBV13 and J usage is TRBJ1-1; D gene ambiguous. Trimming pared 5 bases from V and 0 bases from J, leaving 16 bases between. CDR1 and CDR2 (germline): PRHDT, FYEKMQ (reference sequence). This CDR3 has 16 residues. In DNA, the CDR3 is TGTGCCAGCAGCACAACTAATTCGGGTCTGAACACTGAAGCTTTCTTT. Protein product: CASSTTNSGLNTEAFF.

The rearrangement joins TRBV19 to TRBJ2-7; 7 positions agree with TRBD1. CDR1 and CDR2 (germline): LNHDA, SQIVND (reference sequence). V gave up 4 bases and J gave up 2 bases; unmatched junction bases: 8. There are 15 residues in the CDR3. As DNA, the CDR3 is TGTGCCAGTAGTACCACCGACAGGGCCCCCTACGAGCAGTACTTC. Translating it yields CASSTTDRAPYEQYF.

V usage is TRBV4-3 and J usage is TRBJ1-4, with a weak D call TRBD1 (6 bases). CDR3 length equals 15 residues. Trimming removed 4 bases at V and 8 bases at J, with 17 bases between. CDR1 is LGHNA and CDR2 is YSLEER in the germline V gene. CDR3 nucleotides: TGCGCCAGCAGCCCCACGAGCCCCCAGGGGGAAAAACTGTTTTTT. Amino acid sequence: CASSPTSPQGEKLFF.

The chain employs TRBV29-1 and TRBJ1-2, with no clear D. Germline CDR1 SQVTM, CDR2 ANQGSEA. The CDR3 loop spans 13 amino acids. The V end was cut by 4 bases, the J end by 4 bases, with 13 bases between. The CDR3 DNA reads TGCAGCGTTGGAACGGTGCGAGGCTATGGCTACACCTTC. Residues: CSVGTVRGYGYTF.

The chain recombines TRBV5-6 with TRBJ1-3; 8 nucleotides match TRBD1. The CDR3 extends over 16 amino acids. CDR1 is SGHDT, CDR2 YYEEEE, per germline. The J segment lost 2 bases and the V segment lost 2 bases, leaving 6 bases of the junction unmatched. The CDR3 reads CASSFPATGAGNTIYF. CDR3 sequence (DNA): TGTGCCAGCAGCTTCCCCGCGACAGGGGCTGGAAACACCATATATTTT. The whole variable domain, remainder taken from reference TRBV5-6 and TRBJ1-3, is DAGVTQSPTHLIKTRGQQVTLRCSPKSGHDTVSWYQQALGQGPQFIFQYYEEEERQRGNFPDRFSGHQFPNYSSELNVNALLLGDSALYLCASSFPATGAGNTIYFGEGSWLTVV.

This clone was seen once. This rearrangement joins TRBV7-6 to TRBJ2-5; D is ambiguous. Germline CDR1 reads SGHVS; CDR2 reads FNYEAQ. The CDR3 runs to 17 residues. The V end lost 1 base, the J end lost 5 bases, and 20 bases lay between the germline ends. This chain's CDR3 is CASSLVFRSDAGETQYF. CDR3 sequence (DNA): TGTGCCAGCAGCTTAGTATTCCGATCCGACGCCGGGGAGACCCAGTACTTC.

This chain joins TRBV5-1 and TRBJ1-2, with 9 bases identical to TRBD1. In germline, CDR1 is SGHRS, CDR2 YFSETQ. V shed 4 bases, J shed 4 bases, and the junction held 5 bases outside the gene matches. This CDR3 is 14 amino acids long. In DNA form, the CDR3 reads TGCGCCAGCAGCCCGGGACAGGGTAGCTATGGCTACACCTTC. Translated, it gives CASSPGQGSYGYTF.

Concerning this clone: This specimen includes other DNA sequences encoding the same CDR3. The chain links TRBV9 to TRBJ2-3; 9 bases map to TRBD1. The CDR3 runs 14 residues. CDR1 is SGDLS and CDR2 is YYNGEE in the germline V gene. Trimming cost V 3 bases and J 3 bases; bases outside gene matches: 2. The CDR3 here is CASSEGQGTDTQYF. The CDR3 DNA follows: TGTGCCAGCAGCGAGGGACAGGGTACAGATACGCAGTATTTT.

The chain combines TRBV7-6 with TRBJ2-1; weak D call: TRBD1 (6 bases). Germline V gene lookup returns CDR1 SGHVS and CDR2 FNYEAQ. With 4 bases removed from V and 15 bases from J, the gap between germline ends came to 13 bases. This CDR3 spans 11 amino acids. CDR3 sequence: CASSSSGTPFF. The CDR3 nucleotides read TGTGCCAGCAGCTCCTCGGGGACACCGTTCTTC. The variable domain in full, completed from reference TRBV7-6 and TRBJ2-1, reads GAGVSQSPRYKVTKRGQDVALRCDPISGHVSLYWYRQALGQGPEFLTYFNYEAQQDKSGLPNDRFSAERPEGSISTLTIQRTEQRDSAMYRCASSSSGTPFFGPGTRLTVL.

The gene calls are TRBV27 and TRBJ1-1; possible D gene TRBD1, 5 bases. The CDR3 consists of 14 residues. The germline V gene encodes CDR1 MNHEY and CDR2 SMNVEV (reference sequence). The V end lost 5 bases, the J end lost 4 bases, and 14 bases lay between the germline ends. The CDR3 coding sequence is TGTGCCAGCAGTAAGACGGGCGGGGGCACTGAAGCTTTCTTT. Translation: CASSKTGGGTEAFF.

This clone was seen once. The genes are TRBV7-8 and TRBJ2-5; 9 nucleotides agree with TRBD2. V lost 0 bases, J lost 5 bases, and 7 bases stayed unmatched. The CDR3 length is 16 residues. Germline V gives CDR1 SGHVS, CDR2 FQNEAQ. The CDR3 spells CASSLAWLAGRETQYF. The CDR3 bases are TGTGCCAGCAGCTTAGCGTGGCTAGCGGGAAGGGAGACCCAGTACTTC.

The chain joins TRBV5-4 to TRBJ1-6, with a possible D match to TRBD1 (6 bases). CDR1 is SGHNT and CDR2 is YYREEE in the germline V gene (reference sequence). The CDR3 loop spans 16 amino acids. Between the trimmed V and J ends, which lost 4 bases and 0 bases, there was a span of 11 bases. The CDR3 reads CASSKGGNSYNSPLHF. In DNA form, the CDR3 reads TGTGCCAGCAGCAAAGGGGGTAACTCCTATAATTCACCCCTCCACTTT.

This rearrangement joins TRBV30 to TRBJ1-2; a weak D match, TRBD1 (6 bases). Trimming took off 0 bases at V and 8 bases at J, with 13 bases between the two ends. The CDR3 sequence is 13 residues long. Germline values: CDR1 GTSNPN, CDR2 SVGIG (reference sequence). CDR3 in amino acids: CAWSVDRLGGYTF. CDR3 nucleotide sequence: TGTGCCTGGAGTGTTGACAGGCTGGGCGGCTACACCTTC.

This clone occurred once. The V and J genes are TRBV11-2 and TRBJ1-1; 7 bases map to TRBD1. With 4 bases clipped from V and 7 bases from J, the junction kept 15 bases outside the gene matches. Per germline, CDR1 SGHAT and CDR2 FQNNGV. This CDR3 has 16 amino acids. The CDR3 DNA is TGTGCCAGCAGCTCGTACAGGGGCCCGGCAGTTGGTGAAGCTTTCTTT. Its protein product is CASSSYRGPAVGEAFF.

This chain links TRBV27 with TRBJ2-7, with 9 nucleotides matching TRBD1. The CDR3 has 15 amino acids. Looked up from germline, CDR1 is MNHEY and CDR2 is SMNVEV (reference sequence). Trimming cost V 1 base and J 2 bases; bases outside gene matches: 3. Here the CDR3 reads CASSLLGTGTYEQYF. As DNA, the CDR3 is TGTGCCAGCAGTTTATTGGGGACAGGGACCTACGAGCAGTACTTC.

V usage is TRBV4-3 and J usage is TRBJ1-2, with D perhaps TRBD1 (6 bases). The CDR3 has 14 residues. CDR1 and CDR2 from the germline V gene are LGHNA and YSLEER. V dropped 4 bases and J dropped 2 bases, with 11 bases sitting between them. The CDR3 coding sequence is TGCGCCAGCAGCCTAGGCAGGGGAAACTATGGCTACACCTTC. Translated, it gives CASSLGRGNYGYTF.

This sequence joins TRBV28 and TRBJ2-7; D perhaps matches TRBD1 (5 bases). The CDR3 totals 14 residues. V was pared by 7 bases and J by 9 bases, with 22 bases between. The V gene's germline CDR1 is MDHEN and CDR2 SYDVKM. The DNA for the CDR3 is TGTGCCAGCACCGAAAGGGGAATCCAGCCAGGGCAGTACTTC. Residues: CASTERGIQPGQYF.

This clone has more than one count but fewer than ten. The genes are TRBV5-1 and TRBJ2-3, with 11 bases identical to TRBD1. The CDR3 loop spans 16 amino acids. Germline V gene lookup returns CDR1 SGHRS and CDR2 YFSETQ. Losses at the gene ends were 3 bases for V and 1 base for J; bases not matched to a gene: 4. In DNA, the CDR3 is TGCGCCAGCAGCTCCGGGACAGGGGGGCGCACAGATACGCAGTATTTT. Its translation is CASSSGTGGRTDTQYF. Together with reference TRBV5-1 and TRBJ2-3, the CDR3 gives the full variable domain: KAGVTQTPRYLIKTRGQQVTLSCSPISGHRSVSWYQQTPGQGLQFLFEYFSETQRNKGNFPGRFSGRQFSNSRSEMNVSTLELGDSALYLCASSSGTGGRTDTQYFGPGTRLTVL.

The chain employs TRBV30 and TRBJ2-2, with 8 nucleotides matching TRBD2. Germline V gene sequence: CDR1 GTSNPN, CDR2 SVGIG (reference sequence). This CDR3 is built from 15 residues. V lost 0 bases, J lost 5 bases, and 5 bases stayed unmatched. The CDR3 loop reads CAWSVGLAGTGELFF. The CDR3 DNA is TGTGCCTGGAGTGTAGGGCTAGCGGGTACCGGGGAGCTGTTTTTT.

J is TRBJ2-5 and V is TRBV4-2, with D hard to call. Trimming cost V 0 bases and J 2 bases, with 7 bases left between them. There are 14 residues in the CDR3. Per germline, CDR1 LGHNA and CDR2 YNFKEQ. The CDR3 nucleotides are TGTGCCAGCAGCCAAGACGGAGTGCAAGAGACCCAGTACTTC. Amino acids: CASSQDGVQETQYF.

The chain is built from TRBV2 and TRBJ1-2; possible D gene TRBD1, 5 bases. Per germline, CDR1 SNHLY and CDR2 FYNNEI. This CDR3 comprises 12 residues. Trimming cost V 7 bases and J 11 bases, with 17 bases left between them. CDR3 region: CASTLRREGYTF. The CDR3, as DNA: TGTGCCAGCACCCTTAGACGGGAGGGGTACACCTTC.